A selection of T cell receptor beta chains follows, all from one sample in a study of CD8+ T cells in alopecia areata. Sequencing was performed with immunoSEQ multiplex PCR; in TCRdb, only in-frame clones are kept and a portion is missing. The data contain around 200,000 clones, around 63% of them seen just once; the ten biggest clones take up about 1.5%. Material: CD4+ T cells sorted from blood, obtained at week 0. Receptors originate from a human donor with alopecia areata. Each CDR3 is given with its conserved first and last residue. Fields, in order: clone size, V gene, D gene, CDR3 length, J gene, CDR3 DNA, CDR3 protein. D genes are given only for firm matches. Some rows mark clone size as missing; the rest say once, few, many or name a class of expanded clone.

>.|TRBV5-6|.|15|TRBJ1-5
TGTGCCAGCAGCCGGGGACCAGAGGGCAATCAGCCCCAGCATTTT
CASSRGPEGNQPQHF
>.|TRBV6-6|TRBD1|14|TRBJ1-5
TGTGCCAGCAGTGAGGGACAGTTCAATCAGCCCCAGCATTTT
CASSEGQFNQPQHF
>.|TRBV7-2|.|15|TRBJ2-3
TGTGCCAGCAGCTTAAACCGGGGGCCTCCAGATACGCAGTATTTT
CASSLNRGPPDTQYF
>.|TRBV27|.|13|TRBJ2-7
TGTGCCAGCAGTTCCCAGGGACCCTACGAGCAGTACTTC
CASSSQGPYEQYF
>once|TRBV29-1|.|11|TRBJ1-1
TGCAGCGTTGAAAGAAACACTGAAGCTTTCTTT
CSVERNTEAFF
>.|TRBV25-1|.|13|TRBJ2-1
TGTGCCGTAACGTCAATTAGGGGCAATGAGCAGTTCTTC
CAVTSIRGNEQFF
>.|TRBV4-3|.|15|TRBJ2-6
TGCGCCAGCAGCCAATGGGGGACTGGGGCCAACGTCCTGACTTTC
CASSQWGTGANVLTF
>.|TRBV5-1|.|14|TRBJ2-5
TGCGCCAGCAGCTTGGCAGGGGATCAAGAGACCCAGTACTTC
CASSLAGDQETQYF
>.|TRBV7-8|TRBD1|15|TRBJ1-6
TGTGCCAGCAGGAGAGACGGGACAGGTGACTCACCCCTCCACTTT
CASRRDGTGDSPLHF
>.|TRBV29-1|.|12|TRBJ1-1
TGCAGCGTGCGAGACATGAACACTGAAGCTTTCTTT
CSVRDMNTEAFF
>few|TRBV19|TRBD1|15|TRBJ2-2
TGTGCCAGTAGTACAGGGGACAGCCCTACCGGGGAGCTGTTTTTT
CASSTGDSPTGELFF
>.|TRBV29-1|.|11|TRBJ2-7
TGCAGTGACAGGAACGCCTACGAGCAGTACTTC
CSDRNAYEQYF
>once|TRBV29-1|.|12|TRBJ2-1
TGCAGCGGCGAAGGGCAGCACAATGAGCAGTTCTTC
CSGEGQHNEQFF
>few|TRBV5-1|.|15|TRBJ2-1
TGCGCCAGCAGCTTGGATGGGGGCTTCTACAATGAGCAGTTCTTC
CASSLDGGFYNEQFF
>few|TRBV7-8|TRBD1|19|TRBJ2-4
TGTGCCAGCAGCAAGCGGACAGGGGAAGGCACACTAGCCAAAAACATTCAGTACTTC
CASSKRTGEGTLAKNIQYF
>.|TRBV15|TRBD1|15|TRBJ2-1
TGTGCCACCAGCGTCCGGGACAGGATCTACAATGAGCAGTTCTTC
CATSVRDRIYNEQFF
>.|TRBV4-3|.|15|TRBJ1-5
TGCGCCAGCAGCCAAGGAGATGGGTTAAATCAGCCCCAGCATTTT
CASSQGDGLNQPQHF
>.|TRBV9|TRBD2|14|TRBJ2-3
TGTGCCAGCAGCGGACTAGCGTTGGCAGATACGCAGTATTTT
CASSGLALADTQYF
>.|TRBV2|TRBD1|17|TRBJ2-4
TGTGCCAGCAGTGAAATAGGACAGGGGGCGCGGGTTGGCATTCAGTACTTC
CASSEIGQGARVGIQYF
>few|TRBV29-1|TRBD1|13|TRBJ2-5
TGCAGCGTTGCACAGGGGGCAGGAGAGACCCAGTACTTC
CSVAQGAGETQYF
>.|TRBV29-1|.|11|TRBJ1-4
TGCAGCGTGAATAAGGGTGAAAAACTGTTTTTT
CSVNKGEKLFF
>few|TRBV29-1|TRBD1|13|TRBJ2-1
TGCAGCGTTTGGGACAGGGTAAACAATGAGCAGTTCTTC
CSVWDRVNNEQFF
>.|TRBV10-3|.|12|TRBJ1-1
TGTGCCATCAGCCTGACAGACACTGAAGCTTTCTTT
CAISLTDTEAFF
>.|TRBV5-1|.|13|TRBJ2-1
TGCGCCAGCAGTCGGGACCCTGACAATGAGCAGTTCTTC
CASSRDPDNEQFF
>.|TRBV12-5|.|13|TRBJ2-2
TGTGCTAGTAACAGGGATTCCACCGGGGAGCTGTTTTTT
CASNRDSTGELFF
>.|TRBV18|TRBD1|16|TRBJ1-6
TGTGCCAGCTCACCGTCTCCGGGACAGGGAAATTCACCCCTCCACTTT
CASSPSPGQGNSPLHF
>.|TRBV29-1|TRBD2|12|TRBJ2-7
TGCAGCGTTGAACACGGGGGGTACGAGCAGTACTTC
CSVEHGGYEQYF
>few|TRBV5-1|.|14|TRBJ1-4
TGCGCCAGCAGCAAAGACACAACTAATGAAAAACTGTTTTTT
CASSKDTTNEKLFF
>.|TRBV4-3|.|18|TRBJ1-4
TGCGCCAGCAGCCAGGTCGAGATCTCCGCAGCAACTAATGAAAAACTGTTTTTT
CASSQVEISAATNEKLFF
>.|TRBV7-2|.|14|TRBJ2-7
TGTGCCAGCAGCTTAGTAACTACGACCTACGAGCAGTACTTC
CASSLVTTTYEQYF
>.|TRBV30|.|14|TRBJ1-6
TGTGCCTGGAGTGTAGCACCGAATAATTCACCCCTCCACTTT
CAWSVAPNNSPLHF
>.|TRBV30|.|14|TRBJ1-2
TGTGCCTGGAGTCGGTCGGGAAGGGGGAATGGCTACACCTTC
CAWSRSGRGNGYTF
>.|TRBV14|.|12|TRBJ1-2
TGTGCCAGCAGCCAAGTTGGAGGGGGCTACACCTTC
CASSQVGGGYTF
>once|TRBV5-6|.|13|TRBJ2-2
TGTGCCAGCAGCCCCGAGGTCCCGGGGGAGCTGTTTTTT
CASSPEVPGELFF
>.|TRBV7-8|TRBD1|15|TRBJ1-6
TGTGCCAGCAGCTTAGAGGGACAGGGAAATTCACCCCTCCACTTT
CASSLEGQGNSPLHF
>.|TRBV29-1|.|13|TRBJ2-7
TGCAGCGTTAGCCAGGACTCCTTATACGAGCAGTACTTC
CSVSQDSLYEQYF
>.|TRBV15|.|15|TRBJ2-1
TGTGCCACCAGCAGAGGCGGAAGCTCCTACAATGAGCAGTTCTTC
CATSRGGSSYNEQFF
>.|TRBV15|TRBD1|16|TRBJ2-3
TGTGCCACCAGCAGAGATGCGACAGGGGTAACAGATACGCAGTATTTT
CATSRDATGVTDTQYF
>.|TRBV18|.|13|TRBJ2-5
TGTGCCAGCTCACCACCCGTGGGGGAGACCCAGTACTTC
CASSPPVGETQYF
>few|TRBV25-1|.|11|TRBJ2-5
TGTGCCAGCAGTGTTGGAGAGACCCAGTACTTC
CASSVGETQYF